A selection of T cell receptor beta chains follows, all from one sample in a study of human T cells and chemical hapten exposure. TCRdb reanalysed the RACE reads using MiXCR and keeps one entry per CDR3 protein. The table lists fewer than 60,000 distinct CDR3 sequences, around 9.3% of them singletons. The sample in question was whole blood, obtained in connection with sensitization to the hapten diphenylcyclopropenone (DPC). These receptors were collected from a woman aged 50 to 60 with alopecia areata. Some clones in this sample may be carry-over from other donors' samples. Each CDR3 is given with its conserved first and last residue. The D gene is left open where the match is weak. Clone size appears in some rows only: once, few, many, or a class for an expanded clone.

d_gene: .; v_gene: TRBV28; j_gene: TRBJ2-2; abundance: many; CDR3nt: TGTGCCAGCAGTTTAAGGAGGACGAGCAACACCGGGGAGCTGTTTTTT; CDR3aa: CASSLRRTSNTGELFF
d_gene: TRBD2; v_gene: TRBV4-2; j_gene: TRBJ2-7; abundance: few; CDR3nt: TGTGCCAGCAGCCAAGTCGTTCTAGCGGGAGCCGGGTCCTACGAGCAGTACTTC; CDR3aa: CASSQVVLAGAGSYEQYF
d_gene: TRBD1; v_gene: TRBV20-1; j_gene: TRBJ2-2; abundance: many; CDR3nt: TGCAGTGCTCCCCTCGCAGGGGGTTCAGTTAGCGGGGAGCTGTTTTTT; CDR3aa: CSAPLAGGSVSGELFF
d_gene: TRBD2; v_gene: TRBV6-6; j_gene: TRBJ2-3; abundance: many; CDR3nt: TGTGCCAGTATAGCGGGAGGGTCAGATACGCAGTATTTT; CDR3aa: CASIAGGSDTQYF
d_gene: .; v_gene: TRBV29-1; j_gene: TRBJ2-3; abundance: many; CDR3nt: TGCAGCGCGGCAGTCACAGATACGCAGTATTTT; CDR3aa: CSAAVTDTQYF
d_gene: TRBD2; v_gene: TRBV7-2; j_gene: TRBJ2-3; abundance: few; CDR3nt: TGTGCCAGCAGCTTAGAACGACTAGCGGGAGGGGGCGATACGCAGTATTTT; CDR3aa: CASSLERLAGGGDTQYF
d_gene: .; v_gene: TRBV14; j_gene: TRBJ1-6; abundance: few; CDR3nt: TGTGCCAGCAGCCCTCCCGATAAGCCCCTCCACTTT; CDR3aa: CASSPPDKPLHF
d_gene: .; v_gene: TRBV21-1; j_gene: TRBJ2-1; abundance: many; CDR3nt: TGTGCCAGGCAGGGGAGAAATGAGCAGTTCTTC; CDR3aa: CARQGRNEQFF
d_gene: .; v_gene: TRBV12-3/TRBV12-4; j_gene: TRBJ1-1; abundance: .; CDR3nt: TGTGCCAGCAGTTTGTGGGGGGAAGACACGCACACTGAAGCTTTCTTT; CDR3aa: CASSLWGEDTHTEAFF
d_gene: .; v_gene: TRBV3-1; j_gene: TRBJ2-7; abundance: many; CDR3nt: TGTGCCAGCAGCCAAGGTCGGCGGTCCTCCTACGAGCAGTACTTC; CDR3aa: CASSQGRRSSYEQYF
d_gene: .; v_gene: TRBV29-1; j_gene: TRBJ1-2; abundance: .; CDR3nt: TGCAGCGTAGCAACCTCAAGTTATGGCTACACCTTC; CDR3aa: CSVATSSYGYTF
d_gene: .; v_gene: TRBV6-5; j_gene: TRBJ2-6; abundance: few; CDR3nt: TGTGCCAGCAGTTACTTCCCCCCTCATGCGATGAGGGCCAACGTCCTGACTTTC; CDR3aa: CASSYFPPHAMRANVLTF
d_gene: TRBD2; v_gene: TRBV20-1; j_gene: TRBJ2-7; abundance: few; CDR3nt: TGCAGTGCTACATTAGCGGGAGCATCCTACGAGCAGTACTTC; CDR3aa: CSATLAGASYEQYF
d_gene: .; v_gene: TRBV5-6; j_gene: TRBJ1-5; abundance: few; CDR3nt: TGTGCCAGCAGCTATAGACAGAATAGCAATCAGCCCCAGCATTTT; CDR3aa: CASSYRQNSNQPQHF
d_gene: .; v_gene: TRBV4-3; j_gene: TRBJ1-3; abundance: many; CDR3nt: TGCGCCAGCAGCCAAGATCTGGGGAGGGATGCTGGAAACACCATATATTTT; CDR3aa: CASSQDLGRDAGNTIYF
d_gene: .; v_gene: TRBV6-6; j_gene: TRBJ2-1; abundance: many; CDR3nt: TGTGCCAGCAGTTACGATGGGCAGGGAGAGTTCTTC; CDR3aa: CASSYDGQGEFF
d_gene: .; v_gene: TRBV9; j_gene: TRBJ1-2; abundance: many; CDR3nt: TGTGCCAGCAGCGTACAACAGCTAACTAACTATGGCTACACCTTC; CDR3aa: CASSVQQLTNYGYTF
d_gene: .; v_gene: TRBV10-3; j_gene: TRBJ2-1; abundance: few; CDR3nt: TGTGCCATCAGTGAGTCTCCAGGGGCACATGAGCAGTTCTTC; CDR3aa: CAISESPGAHEQFF
d_gene: .; v_gene: TRBV19; j_gene: TRBJ1-2; abundance: .; CDR3nt: TGTGCCAGTAGTATTTCCCGCGACGGTGGCTATGGCTACACCTTC; CDR3aa: CASSISRDGGYGYTF
d_gene: .; v_gene: TRBV12-3/TRBV12-4; j_gene: TRBJ1-2; abundance: many; CDR3nt: TGTGCCAGCAGCTCTTCCGGGACAACCTATGGCTACACCTTC; CDR3aa: CASSSSGTTYGYTF
d_gene: .; v_gene: TRBV29-1; j_gene: TRBJ2-1; abundance: many; CDR3nt: TGCAGCGTTGCTAGCGCTCTTTACAATGAGCAGTTCTTC; CDR3aa: CSVASALYNEQFF
d_gene: .; v_gene: TRBV3-1; j_gene: TRBJ2-3; abundance: few; CDR3nt: TGTGCCAGCAGCCAAGAGGTCTCAGATACGCAGTATTTT; CDR3aa: CASSQEVSDTQYF
d_gene: .; v_gene: TRBV5-5; j_gene: TRBJ2-3; abundance: few; CDR3nt: TGTGCCAGCAGCTTGGCCTTTTTCGTGTATTTT; CDR3aa: CASSLAFFVYF
d_gene: TRBD1; v_gene: TRBV7-9; j_gene: TRBJ1-3; abundance: few; CDR3nt: TGTGCCAGCAGCTCGGACAGGCGCTCTGGAAACACCATATATTTT; CDR3aa: CASSSDRRSGNTIYF
d_gene: TRBD2; v_gene: TRBV3-1; j_gene: TRBJ2-5; abundance: many; CDR3nt: TGTGCCAGCAGCCAAGAATGGCGGGAGTCGAAAGAGACCCAGTACTTC; CDR3aa: CASSQEWRESKETQYF
d_gene: .; v_gene: TRBV24-1; j_gene: TRBJ2-7; abundance: few; CDR3nt: TGTGCCACCAGTGATTTTTACAGGGTGCAGGACTACGAGCAGTACTTC; CDR3aa: CATSDFYRVQDYEQYF
d_gene: TRBD1; v_gene: TRBV29-1; j_gene: TRBJ2-5; abundance: many; CDR3nt: TGCAGCGCCCAGACAGGGGGTAAAGAGACCCAGTACTTC; CDR3aa: CSAQTGGKETQYF
d_gene: TRBD1; v_gene: TRBV4-2; j_gene: TRBJ2-3; abundance: many; CDR3nt: TGTGCCAGCAGCCAAGCTCCGGGACAGGGGGCGTTTGGAGATACGCAGTATTTT; CDR3aa: CASSQAPGQGAFGDTQYF
d_gene: .; v_gene: TRBV9; j_gene: TRBJ1-1; abundance: many; CDR3nt: TGTGCCAGCAGCGTAGTGGCAAACACTGAAGCTTTCTTT; CDR3aa: CASSVVANTEAFF
d_gene: .; v_gene: TRBV14; j_gene: TRBJ2-1; abundance: .; CDR3nt: TGTGCCAGCAGCCCCATAGGAGTCGGCAGCGCCTCAGAGCAGTTCTTC; CDR3aa: CASSPIGVGSASEQFF
d_gene: .; v_gene: TRBV7-8; j_gene: TRBJ2-6; abundance: many; CDR3nt: TGTGCCAGCAGCACGGGACACAACCTGCCGAACATTGGGGCCAACGTCCTGACTTTC; CDR3aa: CASSTGHNLPNIGANVLTF
d_gene: TRBD2; v_gene: TRBV7-8; j_gene: TRBJ2-1; abundance: many; CDR3nt: TGTGCCAGCAGCTTAGTGGTACCTAGCGGGAGCAATGAGCAGTTCTTC; CDR3aa: CASSLVVPSGSNEQFF
d_gene: TRBD1; v_gene: TRBV24-1; j_gene: TRBJ2-7; abundance: few; CDR3nt: TGTGCCACCCTGACCTGGACAGGGGGTTACGAGCAGTACTTC; CDR3aa: CATLTWTGGYEQYF
d_gene: TRBD1; v_gene: TRBV28; j_gene: TRBJ1-2; abundance: .; CDR3nt: TGTGTCAGCTTGACTGGACAGGGGTATAAAGGCTACACCTTC; CDR3aa: CVSLTGQGYKGYTF
d_gene: .; v_gene: TRBV12-3/TRBV12-4; j_gene: TRBJ1-1; abundance: many; CDR3nt: TGTGCCAGCAAAAGGGACGGCATGAACACTGAAGCTTTCTTT; CDR3aa: CASKRDGMNTEAFF
d_gene: .; v_gene: TRBV27; j_gene: TRBJ1-1; abundance: many; CDR3nt: TGTGCCAGCAGTCCCCCCTCCGGAATTCGCACTGAAGCTTTCTTT; CDR3aa: CASSPPSGIRTEAFF
d_gene: .; v_gene: TRBV20-1; j_gene: TRBJ1-6; abundance: many; CDR3nt: TGCAGTGCTAGACAGGGCACTAATTCACCCCTCCACTTT; CDR3aa: CSARQGTNSPLHF
d_gene: TRBD2; v_gene: TRBV10-3; j_gene: TRBJ2-7; abundance: few; CDR3nt: TGTGCCATCAGTGATGCAGCGGGATCAGCGGAGCAGTACTTC; CDR3aa: CAISDAAGSAEQYF
d_gene: TRBD2; v_gene: TRBV20-1; j_gene: TRBJ2-5; abundance: many; CDR3nt: TGCAGTGCCATCAAAAGCGGGAGTTTACAAGAGACCCAGTACTTC; CDR3aa: CSAIKSGSLQETQYF
d_gene: TRBD2; v_gene: TRBV12-3/TRBV12-4; j_gene: TRBJ2-3; abundance: many; CDR3nt: TGTGCCAGCACCGTTTTCAGCGGGAGGGTCGCAGATACGCAGTATTTT; CDR3aa: CASTVFSGRVADTQYF
d_gene: .; v_gene: TRBV12-3/TRBV12-4; j_gene: TRBJ1-3; abundance: many; CDR3nt: TGTGCCAGCAGCTTACCTTCTCGGACGGTAGGAAACACCATATATTTT; CDR3aa: CASSLPSRTVGNTIYF
d_gene: TRBD2; v_gene: TRBV11-2; j_gene: TRBJ2-3; abundance: many; CDR3nt: TGTGCCAGCAGCTTAAGGACGGGAGGTAGTGTGGCAGATACGCAGTATTTT; CDR3aa: CASSLRTGGSVADTQYF
d_gene: .; v_gene: TRBV7-2; j_gene: TRBJ1-1; abundance: .; CDR3nt: TGTGCCAGCAGGTTAAGAGGCGAAGCTTTCTTT; CDR3aa: CASRLRGEAFF
d_gene: .; v_gene: TRBV7-9; j_gene: TRBJ2-2; abundance: many; CDR3nt: TGTGCCAGCAGGCGCCACTCAGACGCGAACACCGGGGAGCTGTTTTTT; CDR3aa: CASRRHSDANTGELFF
d_gene: .; v_gene: TRBV5-6; j_gene: TRBJ2-2; abundance: many; CDR3nt: TGTGCCAGCAGCTTGAATGGCTTCGGGAGAGGAAGTAGCGGGGAGCTGTTTTTT; CDR3aa: CASSLNGFGRGSSGELFF
d_gene: .; v_gene: TRBV2; j_gene: TRBJ2-2; abundance: few; CDR3nt: TGTGCCAGCACCGAACTGGGCTACGGGGAGCTGTTTTTT; CDR3aa: CASTELGYGELFF
d_gene: .; v_gene: TRBV27; j_gene: TRBJ2-1; abundance: many; CDR3nt: TGTGCCAGCAGTTTATCTCTCACCTCCGCCTATAATGAGCAGTTCTTC; CDR3aa: CASSLSLTSAYNEQFF
d_gene: .; v_gene: TRBV7-9; j_gene: TRBJ1-5; abundance: few; CDR3nt: TGTGCCAGCAGCCTCAGTGACAATCAGCCCCAGCATTTT; CDR3aa: CASSLSDNQPQHF
d_gene: TRBD2; v_gene: TRBV20-1; j_gene: TRBJ2-1; abundance: many; CDR3nt: TGCAGTGCTCTCCCCGGGCTAGCGGCTTCCTACAATGAGCAGTTCTTC; CDR3aa: CSALPGLAASYNEQFF
d_gene: .; v_gene: TRBV3-1; j_gene: TRBJ1-1; abundance: .; CDR3nt: TGTGCCAGGAGCCCCCCTTCGAACACTGAAGCTTTCTTT; CDR3aa: CARSPPSNTEAFF
d_gene: TRBD2; v_gene: TRBV7-6; j_gene: TRBJ2-1; abundance: many; CDR3nt: TGTGCCAGCAGCCGTAGCGGGAGGTTCAATGAGCAGTTCTTC; CDR3aa: CASSRSGRFNEQFF
d_gene: .; v_gene: TRBV14; j_gene: TRBJ2-4; abundance: many; CDR3nt: TGTGCCAGCAGCCAAGATGGCCGTTTAGCCAAAAACATTCAGTACTTC; CDR3aa: CASSQDGRLAKNIQYF
d_gene: TRBD1; v_gene: TRBV6-2/TRBV6-3; j_gene: TRBJ2-1; abundance: many; CDR3nt: TGTGCCAGCAGTTACGTCATCGGGACAGCCTTGGATGAGCAGTTCTTC; CDR3aa: CASSYVIGTALDEQFF
d_gene: .; v_gene: TRBV6-2/TRBV6-3; j_gene: TRBJ1-5; abundance: many; CDR3nt: TGTGCCAGCAGCTCCTACAGGGATAGCAATCAGCCCCAGCATTTT; CDR3aa: CASSSYRDSNQPQHF